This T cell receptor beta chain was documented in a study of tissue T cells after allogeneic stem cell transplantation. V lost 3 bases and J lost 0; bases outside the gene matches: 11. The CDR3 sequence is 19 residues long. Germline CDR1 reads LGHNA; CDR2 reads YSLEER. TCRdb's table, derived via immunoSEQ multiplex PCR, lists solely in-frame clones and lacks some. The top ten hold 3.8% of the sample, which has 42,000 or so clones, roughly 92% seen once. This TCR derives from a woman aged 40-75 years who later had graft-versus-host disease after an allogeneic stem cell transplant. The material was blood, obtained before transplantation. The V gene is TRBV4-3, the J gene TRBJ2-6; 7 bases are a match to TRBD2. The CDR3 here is CASSQSRASGNSGANVLTF. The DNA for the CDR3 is TGCGCCAGCAGCCAGAGCCGGGCTAGCGGCAACTCTGGGGCCAACGTCCTGACTTTC.